This TCR beta chain was documented in a study of shared clonotypes between healthy human individuals. The split of CD4+ cells yielded CD45RA+ naive and CD45RA-negative memory subsets. Original methodology: Junction-only sequences without quality scores came from ImmunoSEQ, so filtering differed. Produced via immunoSEQ multiplex PCR; TCRdb's table is partial and in-frame only. V and J calls and clone size are as listed in that table; D and trimming were resolved from the DNA. The data contain 1 million to 1.2 million clones, 77% of them singletons. Trimming shortened V by 3 bases and J by 3 bases, and 8 bases separated the two germline ends. The CDR3 extends over 13 amino acids. Germline CDR1 MNHEY, CDR2 SMNVEV (reference sequence).

The chain couples TRBV27 to TRBJ1-2; D is perhaps TRBD1 (5 bases). Sequencing was carried out using memory CD4+ T cells from PBMCs. Subset specified: CD45RA-negative fraction. This sequence originates from a man younger than 30 in good health. Some clones in this sample may be carry-over from other donors' samples. The CDR3 region is CASSLGRDYGYTF. In DNA form, the CDR3 reads TGTGCCAGCAGTTTGGGCAGGGACTATGGCTACACCTTC.